Many counts were recorded for the clone carrying this T cell receptor (beta chain). TCRdb called the 5' RACE reads again in MiXCR, with one record for every CDR3 protein. The repertoire holds tens of thousands of distinct CDR3 sequences, with 15% to 20% as singletons. Germline V gives CDR1 SGHRS, CDR2 YFSETQ. The length of the CDR3 is 13 residues. The ends were cut back, 2 bases at V and 0 bases at J, with 3 bases in the middle. The sequenced material came from naive CD4+ T cells sorted from blood. Described subset: naive CD4+ T cells, CD4+CD45RA+CD25-. The clonotype comes from a female donor with breast cancer. V gene TRBV5-1 combines with J gene TRBJ2-1, with D hard to call. CDR3 nucleotide sequence: TGCGCCAGCAGCTTCGACTCCTACAATGAGCAGTTCTTC. Translated: CASSFDSYNEQFF.